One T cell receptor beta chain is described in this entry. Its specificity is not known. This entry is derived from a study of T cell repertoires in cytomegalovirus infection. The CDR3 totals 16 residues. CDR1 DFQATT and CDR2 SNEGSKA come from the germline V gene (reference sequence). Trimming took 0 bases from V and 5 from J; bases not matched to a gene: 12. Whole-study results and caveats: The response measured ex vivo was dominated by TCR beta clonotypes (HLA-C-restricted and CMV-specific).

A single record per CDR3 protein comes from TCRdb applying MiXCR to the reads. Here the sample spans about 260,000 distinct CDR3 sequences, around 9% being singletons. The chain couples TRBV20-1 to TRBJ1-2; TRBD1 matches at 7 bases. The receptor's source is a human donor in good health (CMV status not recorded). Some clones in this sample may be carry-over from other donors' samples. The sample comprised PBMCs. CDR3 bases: TGCAGTGCTAGAGATTTGTTGTCAGGGGGAGATTATGGCTACACCTTC. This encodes CSARDLLSGGDYGYTF.